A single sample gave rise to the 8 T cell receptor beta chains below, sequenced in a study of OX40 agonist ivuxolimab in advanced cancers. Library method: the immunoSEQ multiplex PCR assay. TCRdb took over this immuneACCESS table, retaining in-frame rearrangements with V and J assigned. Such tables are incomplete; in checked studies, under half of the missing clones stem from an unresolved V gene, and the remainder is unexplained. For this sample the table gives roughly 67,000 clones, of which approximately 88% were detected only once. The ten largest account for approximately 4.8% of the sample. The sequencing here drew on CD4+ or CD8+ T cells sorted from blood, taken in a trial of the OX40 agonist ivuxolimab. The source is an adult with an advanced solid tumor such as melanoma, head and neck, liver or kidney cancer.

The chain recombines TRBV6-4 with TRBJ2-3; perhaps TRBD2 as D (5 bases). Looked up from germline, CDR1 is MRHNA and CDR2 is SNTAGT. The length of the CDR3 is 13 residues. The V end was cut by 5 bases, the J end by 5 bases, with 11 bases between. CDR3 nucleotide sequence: TGTGCCAGCAGTACCCTAGAGGGAGATACGCAGTATTTT. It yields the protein CASSTLEGDTQYF.

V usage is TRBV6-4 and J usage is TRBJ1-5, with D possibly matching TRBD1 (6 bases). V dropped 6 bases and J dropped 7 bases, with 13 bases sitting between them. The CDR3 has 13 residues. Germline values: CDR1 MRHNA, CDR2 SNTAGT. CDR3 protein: CASSQGSGQPQHF. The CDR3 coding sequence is TGTGCCAGCAGCCAGGGGTCCGGGCAGCCCCAGCATTTT.

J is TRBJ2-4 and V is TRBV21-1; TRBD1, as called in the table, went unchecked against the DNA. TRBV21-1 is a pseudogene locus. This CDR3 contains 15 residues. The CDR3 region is CASSKTPLTGNIQYF. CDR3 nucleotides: TGTGCCAGCAGCAAGACGCCCTTGACAGGGAACATTCAGTACTTC.

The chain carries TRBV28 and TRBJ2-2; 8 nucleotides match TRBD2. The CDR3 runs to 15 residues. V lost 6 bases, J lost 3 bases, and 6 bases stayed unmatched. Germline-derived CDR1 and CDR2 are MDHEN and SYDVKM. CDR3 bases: TGTGCCAGCAGGATAGCGGGACCGTACACCGGGGAGCTGTTTTTT. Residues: CASRIAGPYTGELFF.

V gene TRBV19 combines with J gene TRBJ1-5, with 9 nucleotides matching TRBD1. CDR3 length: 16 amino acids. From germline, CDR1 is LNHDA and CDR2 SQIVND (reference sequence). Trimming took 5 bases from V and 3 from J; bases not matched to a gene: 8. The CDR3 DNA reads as TGTGCCAGTAGTTTCTCGACAGGGGGAAACAATCAGCCCCAGCATTTT. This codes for CASSFSTGGNNQPQHF.

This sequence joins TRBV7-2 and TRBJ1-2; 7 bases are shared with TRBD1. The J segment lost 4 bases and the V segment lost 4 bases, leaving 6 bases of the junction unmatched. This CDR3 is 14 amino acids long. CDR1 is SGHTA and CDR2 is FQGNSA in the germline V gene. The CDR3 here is CASSSLWDSYGYTF. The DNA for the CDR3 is TGTGCCAGCAGCTCCCTTTGGGACAGCTATGGCTACACCTTC.

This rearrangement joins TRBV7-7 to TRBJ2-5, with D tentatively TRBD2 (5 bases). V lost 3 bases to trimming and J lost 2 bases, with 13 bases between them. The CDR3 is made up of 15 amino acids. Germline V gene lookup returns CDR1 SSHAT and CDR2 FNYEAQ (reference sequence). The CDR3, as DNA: TGTGCCAGCAGCTTTAATCTGGGAGCGCAAGAGACCCAGTACTTC. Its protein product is CASSFNLGAQETQYF.

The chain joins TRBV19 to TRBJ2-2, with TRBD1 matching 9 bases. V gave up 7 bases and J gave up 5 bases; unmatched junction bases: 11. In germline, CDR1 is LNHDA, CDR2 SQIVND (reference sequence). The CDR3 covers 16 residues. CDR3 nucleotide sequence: TGTGCCAGTAACCCTTACCGGGACAGGGTAACCGGGGAGCTGTTTTTT. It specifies CASNPYRDRVTGELFF. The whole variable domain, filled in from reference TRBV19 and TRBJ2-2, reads DGGITQSPKYLFRKEGQNVTLSCEQNLNHDAMYWYRQDPGQGLRLIYYSQIVNDFQKGDIAEGYSVSREKKESFPLTVTSAQKNPTAFYLCASNPYRDRVTGELFFGEGSRLTVL.